What follows are 18 T cell receptor beta chains derived from one specimen sequenced in a study of T cell responses to AZD1222 COVID-19 vaccine. Method: immunoSEQ multiplex PCR; TCRdb's copy keeps in-frame clones and lacks some. The data show around 99,000 clones, with around 90% seen just once and around 6.7% held by the top ten. Material: peripheral blood, obtained on day 0 of AZD1222 vaccination. These TCRs come from an adult in good health.

The gene calls are TRBV3-1 (or the pseudogene TRBV3-2) and TRBJ1-3, with 9 bases lining up with TRBD1. V was pared by 6 bases and J by 3 bases, with 12 bases of the junction left unmatched. The CDR3 totals 17 residues. CDR1 is LGHDT and CDR2 is YNNKEL in the germline V gene (reference sequence). The CDR3 loop is CASSPFTQGASGNTIYF. CDR3 bases: TGTGCCAGCAGTCCGTTTACACAGGGGGCAAGTGGAAACACCATATATTTT.

The rearrangement joins TRBV27 to TRBJ2-1; TRBD2 matches 10 bases. After removal of 5 bases from V and 0 bases from J, the junction contained 4 bases not matched to a gene. The germline gives CDR1 MNHEY, CDR2 SMNVEV (reference sequence). The CDR3 totals 16 residues. The CDR3 reads CASSLRTSGSYNEQFF. The CDR3 bases are TGTGCCAGCAGTCTAAGGACTAGCGGCTCCTACAATGAGCAGTTCTTC.

The rearrangement joins TRBV7-3 to TRBJ2-3; the D is unclear. The CDR3 has 14 amino acids. Germline loops: CDR1 SGHTA, CDR2 FQGTGA. With 2 bases removed from V and 6 bases from J, the gap between germline ends came to 12 bases. CDR3 nucleotide sequence: TGTGCCAGCAGCTTACGGGTTAGCCCCGATACGCAGTATTTT. Residues: CASSLRVSPDTQYF.

This chain links TRBV5-1 with TRBJ1-1, with TRBD1 matching 7 bases. Germline CDR1 and CDR2: SGHRS and YFSETQ. The CDR3 contains 15 residues. With V trimmed by 2 bases and J by 1 base, 5 bases remained unmatched. The CDR3 protein is CASSFEGAENTEAFF. In DNA, the CDR3 is TGCGCCAGCAGCTTTGAGGGGGCGGAGAACACTGAAGCTTTCTTT.

The chain uses TRBV7-2 and TRBJ2-7, with 9 nucleotides matching TRBD1. Per the germline V gene, CDR1 is SGHTA and CDR2 is FQGNSA. This CDR3 contains 14 residues. V gave up 4 bases and J gave up 4 bases; unmatched junction bases: 5. CDR3 coding DNA: TGTGCCAGCAGCTCGACAGGGGGGGGTTACGAGCAGTACTTC. This translates into CASSSTGGGYEQYF.

V is TRBV10-3 and J is TRBJ2-1, with unresolved D. This CDR3 region has 11 residues. Germline-derived CDR1 and CDR2 are ENHRY and SYGVKD. With 7 bases removed from V and 4 bases from J, the gap between germline ends came to 5 bases. The chain's CDR3 is CAITAYNEQFF. The CDR3 DNA follows: TGTGCCATCACGGCGTACAATGAGCAGTTCTTC.

This chain links TRBV7-9 with TRBJ1-3, with a tentative D call TRBD1 (6 bases). Trimming cost V 5 bases and J 0 bases, with 11 bases left between them. The germline CDR1 and CDR2 sequences are SEHNR and FQNEAQ (reference sequence). This CDR3 has 15 residues. CDR3 sequence (DNA): TGTGCCAGCAGCCCCGGACAGACCTCTGGAAACACCATATATTTT. Encoded protein: CASSPGQTSGNTIYF.

The chain links TRBV11-3 to TRBJ2-1; D might be TRBD2 (5 bases). The CDR3 has 14 amino acids. CDR1 is SGHNT, CDR2 YENEEA, per germline. Deletions cut 2 bases from V and 10 bases from J, with 15 bases between. This CDR3 is CASSLSGWRDEQFF. In DNA, the CDR3 is TGTGCCAGCAGCTTATCGGGATGGCGCGACGAGCAGTTCTTC.

The chain joins TRBV28 to TRBJ1-3; no clear D gene. The CDR3 runs to 13 residues. Trimming left V 6 bases short and J 1 base short, with 7 bases between. Germline V gene lookup returns CDR1 MDHEN and CDR2 SYDVKM. Written as DNA, the CDR3 is TGTGCCAGCAGAGTTTCTTCTGGAAACACCATATATTTT. Protein sequence: CASRVSSGNTIYF.

The chain employs TRBV24-1 and TRBJ2-5, with D perhaps TRBD1 (6 bases). The CDR3 runs 14 residues. V was shortened by 0 bases and J by 4 bases, with 8 bases between the two germline ends. Germline V gene lookup returns CDR1 KGHDR and CDR2 SFDVKD. For the CDR3, the DNA is TGTGCCACCAGTGATTTGGCAGGGGCAGAGACCCAGTACTTC. Its protein product is CATSDLAGAETQYF.

V is TRBV5-8 and J is TRBJ2-7; D is possibly TRBD2 (5 bases). Germline lookup yields CDR1 SGHTS and CDR2 YDEGEE. V gave up 0 bases and J gave up 2 bases, with 9 bases separating them. The CDR3 is 14 amino acids. The CDR3 coding sequence is TGTGCCAGCAGCTTGGTCGGACTTACCTACGAGCAGTACTTC. The encoded protein is CASSLVGLTYEQYF.

The chain has TRBV5-4 and TRBJ1-2; D is possibly TRBD1 (5 bases). V was clipped by 1 base and J by 7 bases, with 17 bases between them. The CDR3 length is 15 residues. Looked up from germline, CDR1 is SGHNT and CDR2 is YYREEE (reference sequence). The CDR3, as DNA: TGTGCCAGCAGCTTGCCCCTTGGGGCAGGTGGTGGCTACACCTTC. Translation: CASSLPLGAGGGYTF.

This clone was observed a few times. The rearrangement links TRBV27 to TRBJ1-3; D call uncertain. Trimming took 2 bases from V and 0 from J, leaving 17 bases between them. The germline gives CDR1 MNHEY, CDR2 SMNVEV (reference sequence). CDR3 length: 18 residues. CDR3 loop: CASSLRSGQIGSGNTIYF. The CDR3 nucleotides read TGTGCCAGCAGTTTACGGTCCGGGCAGATTGGCTCTGGAAACACCATATATTTT.

V usage is TRBV6-5 and J usage is TRBJ2-2, with D unclear. The V gene's germline CDR1 is MNHEY and CDR2 SVGAGI. The ends were cut back, 7 bases at V and 5 bases at J, with 14 bases in the middle. This CDR3 comprises 14 residues. The CDR3 sequence is CASTGSRITGELFF. Here the CDR3 DNA reads TGTGCCAGCACGGGTAGCAGGATAACCGGGGAGCTGTTTTTT.

The chain links TRBV7-2 to TRBJ1-4; maybe TRBD1 (5 bases). This CDR3 spans 15 amino acids. The V end lost 0 bases, the J end lost 6 bases, and 11 bases lay between the germline ends. Germline V gene lookup returns CDR1 SGHTA and CDR2 FQGNSA. CDR3 in DNA: TGTGCCAGCAGCTTAGCCGCGAGGGGCCATGAAAAACTGTTTTTT. It translates to CASSLAARGHEKLFF.

Ten or more counts support this clone. The gene calls are TRBV27 and TRBJ2-1, with 7 bases aligning to TRBD2. The CDR3 has 18 amino acids. Trimming removed 7 bases from V and 5 bases from J; junction bases left unmatched: 20. Per the germline V gene, CDR1 is MNHEY and CDR2 is SMNVEV (reference sequence). The CDR3 bases are TGTGCCAGCACCCCTTTTGTTCTTGGCGGGAGCTTCGACAATGAGCAGTTCTTC. Protein product: CASTPFVLGGSFDNEQFF.

This chain links TRBV9 with TRBJ2-7; TRBD2 agrees at 15 bases. The CDR3 is 17 amino acids. V shed 4 bases, J shed 1 base, and the junction held 6 bases outside the gene matches. Looked up from germline, CDR1 is SGDLS and CDR2 is YYNGEE. The CDR3 reads CASSPPGLAGGSYEQYF. CDR3 nucleotides: TGTGCCAGCAGCCCGCCGGGACTAGCGGGGGGATCCTACGAGCAGTACTTC.

V usage is TRBV2 and J usage is TRBJ2-2; 9 nucleotides match TRBD2. The CDR3 runs 15 residues. Germline V lookup: CDR1 SNHLY, CDR2 FYNNEI. The trim removed 2 bases at V and 2 bases at J, leaving 0 bases unmatched. The CDR3 sequence: CASSELAGNTGELFF. The CDR3 DNA reads as TGTGCCAGCAGTGAACTAGCGGGAAACACCGGGGAGCTGTTTTTT.